A selection of T cell receptor beta chains follows, all from one sample in a study of T-cell memory formation after mild COVID-19. TCRdb passed the 5' RACE reads through MiXCR, listing each CDR3 protein once. This table holds 530,000 or so distinct CDR3 sequences, approximately 15% found once. The sequenced sample consisted of PBMCs or a T cell subset sorted from them (not recorded which). The receptors come from an adult woman who had mild COVID-19 (a few samples of this study predate the infection). Cell type and time point are not known. Both conserved end residues are part of each CDR3. The D gene is left open where the match is weak. Clone size is stated in some rows and not others, as once, few, many or a class when expanded.

D gene,CDR3 length,V gene,clone size,J gene,CDR3 DNA,CDR3 protein
NA,13,TRBV20-1,NA,TRBJ2-7,TGCAGTGCTATCTCCGCGGGACCCTACGAGCAGTACTTC,CSAISAGPYEQYF
NA,13,TRBV12-5,few,TRBJ2-7,TGTGCTAGTGGTTTGGACGTAGCCTACGAGCAGTACTTC,CASGLDVAYEQYF
NA,13,TRBV5-5,NA,TRBJ2-3,TGTGCCAGCAGAGAAAGGGGGATAGATACGCAGTATTTT,CASRERGIDTQYF
NA,11,TRBV6-1,few,TRBJ2-4,TGTGCCAGCAAAACGGGGGGCCCGGTGTCCTTC,CASKTGGPVSF
TRBD1,15,TRBV4-1,few,TRBJ1-2,TGCGCCAGCAGCCAAGATGCGGACAGGGACTATGGCTACACCTTC,CASSQDADRDYGYTF
NA,16,TRBV6-1,few,TRBJ2-7,TGTGCCAGCAGTGATTACGGCCCGAACCCAACCTACGAGCAGTACTTC,CASSDYGPNPTYEQYF
NA,17,TRBV10-3,few,TRBJ1-5,TGTGCCATCAGTGACTTCCGGGGGGCGCCGGGAAATCAGCCCCAGCATTTT,CAISDFRGAPGNQPQHF
TRBD1,17,TRBV7-9,few,TRBJ1-6,TGTGCCAGCAGCTTATTGGACAGGGCCCTATATAATTCACCCCTCCACTTT,CASSLLDRALYNSPLHF
TRBD1,16,TRBV4-3,many,TRBJ2-7,TGCGCCAGCAGCCATTCCGGGACAGGGGAGGCCTACGAGCAGTACTTC,CASSHSGTGEAYEQYF
NA,14,TRBV4-1,few,TRBJ1-4,TGCGCCAGCAGCCAACCCTATGACAGCCAAAACGTGTTTTTT,CASSQPYDSQNVFF
NA,13,TRBV12-3/TRBV12-4,many,TRBJ2-1,TGTGCCAGCAGGGACAGCGGGTACAATGAGCAGTTCTTC,CASRDSGYNEQFF
NA,15,TRBV5-4,NA,TRBJ2-4,TGTGCCAGCAGAGTCTTCAGCGAGATAGGGGACATTCAGTACTTC,CASRVFSEIGDIQYF
TRBD1,16,TRBV7-9,NA,TRBJ1-1,TGTGCCAGCAGCCCTACGCGGACAGGGACGAACACTGAAGCTTTCTTT,CASSPTRTGTNTEAFF
NA,16,TRBV2,few,TRBJ2-3,TGTGCCAGCAGTGAAAGGATGGGGAGGATGACAGATACGCAGTATTTT,CASSERMGRMTDTQYF
TRBD2,16,TRBV4-3,few,TRBJ2-5,TGCGCCAGCAGCCAAGACGGACCGGGAGGGACGGAGACCCAGTACTTC,CASSQDGPGGTETQYF
NA,14,TRBV2,NA,TRBJ2-7,TGTGCCAGCAGACTAGACGCGGGGATCTACGAGCAGTACTTC,CASRLDAGIYEQYF
NA,16,TRBV7-6,NA,TRBJ2-3,TGTGCCAGCAGCTCCCGGCAACGGATCGGCACAGATACGCAGTATTTT,CASSSRQRIGTDTQYF
NA,14,TRBV12-5,NA,TRBJ2-1,TGTGCTAGTGGTTCAGGGACATACAACAATGAGCAGTTCTTC,CASGSGTYNNEQFF
TRBD2,20,TRBV18,NA,TRBJ2-1,TGTGCCAGCTCACCACCGGGACTAGCGGGAGTGGTTCGCTCCTACAATGAGCAGTTCTTC,CASSPPGLAGVVRSYNEQFF
TRBD1,18,TRBV7-9,NA,TRBJ2-1,TGTGCCAGCAGCTTAGTATCGACCCGGGACAGGGCCCACAATGAGCAGTTCTTC,CASSLVSTRDRAHNEQFF
TRBD2,16,TRBV7-8,many,TRBJ2-7,TGTGCCAGCAGCTTAATTCCGGGACTAGTCCTCTACGAGCAGTACTTC,CASSLIPGLVLYEQYF
TRBD2,13,TRBV20-1,few,TRBJ2-1,TGCAGTGCTAGTTGGGGAGGGTACAATGAGCAGTTCTTC,CSASWGGYNEQFF
TRBD2,17,TRBV6-5,NA,TRBJ2-7,TGTGCCAGCAGACCTCCCCCAAGCGGGAGACGCTCCTACGAGCAGTACTTC,CASRPPPSGRRSYEQYF
NA,14,TRBV6-1,many,TRBJ2-7,TGTGCCAGCAGTGAGTGGTCGAGCTCCTACGAGCAGTACTTC,CASSEWSSSYEQYF
TRBD2,14,TRBV5-1,few,TRBJ2-1,TGCGCCAGCAGCTTCGCGGGGGTCAAGGCTGAGCAGTTCTTC,CASSFAGVKAEQFF
NA,13,TRBV13,NA,TRBJ1-2,TGTGCCGGGGCCGGGGGAGGCGACTATGGCTACACCTTC,CAGAGGGDYGYTF
NA,12,TRBV18,many,TRBJ2-2,TGTGCCAGCTCACCGGACACCGGGGAGCTGTTTTTT,CASSPDTGELFF
TRBD2,15,TRBV3-1,few,TRBJ2-3,TGTGCCAGCAGCCAATACCTAGCGGGAGCAGATACGCAGTATTTT,CASSQYLAGADTQYF
NA,15,TRBV6-2/TRBV6-3,NA,TRBJ2-5,TGTGCCAGCAGTCGCCGGGGCAGAAGCCCGGAGACCCAGTACTTC,CASSRRGRSPETQYF
TRBD2,15,TRBV4-1,few,TRBJ2-3,TGCGCCAGCAGTTTAACTAGCGTAAGCACAGATACGCAGTATTTT,CASSLTSVSTDTQYF
NA,12,TRBV12-3/TRBV12-4,few,TRBJ1-6,TGTGCCAGCAGTTCTGGACTTGCACCCCTCCACTTT,CASSSGLAPLHF
TRBD2,15,TRBV4-3,NA,TRBJ2-7,TGCGCCAGCAGCCAAGAACCGGCGGGAGGCTACGAGCAGTACTTC,CASSQEPAGGYEQYF
NA,16,TRBV7-2,few,TRBJ1-2,TGTGCCAGCAGATTAGGGGGGCCGCGAGCTAACTATGGCTACACCTTC,CASRLGGPRANYGYTF
NA,15,TRBV5-1,few,TRBJ1-1,TGCGCCAGCAGCCCGGCCGTCGTTATGAACACTGAAGCTTTCTTT,CASSPAVVMNTEAFF
NA,14,TRBV4-1,few,TRBJ2-7,TGCGCCAGCAGCCAAGTGCAGGGCGCCCACGAGCAGTACTTC,CASSQVQGAHEQYF
NA,13,TRBV7-9,few,TRBJ1-1,TGTGCCAGCGGCGGGCAACCGAACACTGAAGCTTTCTTT,CASGGQPNTEAFF
TRBD2,15,TRBV7-2,few,TRBJ2-1,TGTGCCAGCACTCAACGGGGAGGGAGGTACAATGAGCAGTTCTTC,CASTQRGGRYNEQFF
NA,15,TRBV7-8,many,TRBJ2-2,TGTGCCAGCTCCCGTACAGGGACCGACACCGGGGAGCTGTTTTTT,CASSRTGTDTGELFF
NA,18,TRBV5-1,few,TRBJ2-2,TGCGCCAGCAGCTTGGCTCCCACCCTAGCAGGCTACACCGGGGAGCTGTTTTTT,CASSLAPTLAGYTGELFF
TRBD1,15,TRBV6-6,NA,TRBJ1-6,TGTGCCAGCAGTACGGGACAGGGGCAAGGATCACCCCTCCACTTT,CASSTGQGQGSPLHF
TRBD1,14,TRBV2,few,TRBJ2-7,TGTGCCAGCAGGCGACAGGGAATCCGAAGCGAGCAGTACTTC,CASRRQGIRSEQYF
TRBD2,16,TRBV5-1,NA,TRBJ2-1,TGCGCCAGCAGCCCCGGGGGGGAGTACGGATACAATGAGCAGTTCTTC,CASSPGGEYGYNEQFF
NA,14,TRBV5-1,NA,TRBJ1-4,TGCGCCAGCAGCCCACAGGGAAAGTGGGAAAAACTGTTTTTT,CASSPQGKWEKLFF
NA,14,TRBV20-1,NA,TRBJ2-7,TGCAGTGCGTCCGCCGGGACCCGCGGCGGCGAGCAGTACTTC,CSASAGTRGGEQYF
NA,11,TRBV5-1,NA,TRBJ2-7,TGCGCCAGCAAAGGTGAATACGAGCAGTACTTC,CASKGEYEQYF
TRBD2,16,TRBV19,NA,TRBJ2-2,TGTGCCAGTAGTTCCCTTGGGGGGGTGAACACCGGGGAGCTGTTTTTT,CASSSLGGVNTGELFF
NA,12,TRBV5-1,many,TRBJ2-5,TGCGCCAGCAGCCACCTACGGGAGACCCAGTACTTC,CASSHLRETQYF
TRBD2,15,TRBV20-1,few,TRBJ2-3,TGCAGTGCTAGTCAGCGGGGGGGCGGCACAGATACGCAGTATTTT,CSASQRGGGTDTQYF
NA,14,TRBV11-2,few,TRBJ2-3,TGTGCCAGCAGGCGGGCCTCTACCGGAGATACGCAGTATTTT,CASRRASTGDTQYF
NA,14,TRBV18,once,TRBJ2-7,TGTGCCAGCCGGGACCTCGCGAGGCCCTACGAGCAGTACTTC,CASRDLARPYEQYF
NA,13,TRBV7-2,few,TRBJ1-1,TGTGCCAGCAGCTTTCTGGTTGGGGGTGAAGCTTTCTTT,CASSFLVGGEAFF
NA,16,TRBV6-7,many,TRBJ2-1,TGTGCCAGCAGTTACTCGAGTATCCCTACTGGAGAGGTGCAGTTCTTC,CASSYSSIPTGEVQFF
TRBD2,15,TRBV7-6,few,TRBJ2-2,TGTGCCAGCAGCCGGAGACTGAGCGGGGACGGGGAGCTGTTTTTT,CASSRRLSGDGELFF
TRBD2,17,TRBV5-1,NA,TRBJ2-1,TGCGCCAGCAGCCCAAGGACTAGCGGGGGGGATCCCAATGAGCAGTTCTTC,CASSPRTSGGDPNEQFF
NA,15,TRBV11-2,NA,TRBJ2-7,TGTGCCAGCAGCTCACCCTCGGGTTTTAGCTACGAGCAGTACTTC,CASSSPSGFSYEQYF
TRBD2,15,TRBV7-2,NA,TRBJ2-1,TGTGCCAGCAGCCCCGGGACTAGTTATCGCAATGAGCAGTTCTTC,CASSPGTSYRNEQFF
TRBD2,16,TRBV12-3/TRBV12-4,once,TRBJ2-3,TGTGCCAGCAGGCCAGGGGGACTAGCGGGAGTCAATACGCAGTATTTT,CASRPGGLAGVNTQYF